This T cell receptor beta chain was recorded in a study of blood T cell repertoires in COVID-19. At the level of the study: Sources were T cells, B-cell-depleted T cells, or PBMCs; the material itself was cDNA or gDNA.

Per the study methods: Amplification of reference gene primers provided the estimated nucleated cell counts. Here immunoSEQ multiplex PCR was the method, and the copy in TCRdb shows in-frame clones only, minus some. The DNA was the basis for D and trimming; V, J and clone size are from that table. The table includes about 320,000 clones, less than 85% detected once. V was pared by 1 base and J by 5 bases, with 20 bases between. This CDR3 has 16 amino acids. CDR1 is GTSNPN, CDR2 SVGIG, per germline (reference sequence). This receptor was taken from a woman aged 30 to 39 who had been exposed to COVID-19. Sequencing was done on a sample of PBMCs or T cells enriched from blood (not recorded which). The chain joins TRBV30 to TRBJ2-5; maybe TRBD2 (6 bases). CDR3 sequence reads: CAWSDFAGRKGETQYF. The DNA of the CDR3 is TGTGCCTGGAGTGACTTCGCGGGACGAAAAGGCGAGACCCAGTACTTC.